This entry lists 32 T cell receptor beta chains sequenced from one sample in a study of technical replicates of blood from a handful of donors. Only in-frame clones appear in the TCRdb table, and some are missing; sequencing was by immunoSEQ multiplex PCR. Of roughly 87,000 clones detected, 85% to 95% appear once; the ten largest clones hold around 0.23%. Sequences were obtained from T cells isolated from PBMCs. The receptors shown here come from a human donor in good health.

The chain couples TRBV6-1 to TRBJ1-2; tentatively, D is TRBD1 (6 bases). This CDR3 has 15 residues. The V end lost 5 bases, the J end lost 5 bases, and 18 bases lay between the germline ends. The germline gives CDR1 MNHNS, CDR2 SASEGT. The CDR3, as DNA: TGTGCCAGCAGTCCATTACAGGGTGGAGGATATGGCTACACCTTC. It encodes CASSPLQGGGYGYTF.

This chain uses TRBV18 with TRBJ2-5; TRBD2 matches at 9 bases. V lost 3 bases to trimming and J lost 4 bases; unmatched junction nucleotides: 3. CDR1 KGHSH and CDR2 LQKENI come from the germline V gene. The CDR3 consists of 14 residues. In DNA, the CDR3 is TGTGCCAGCTCACCCACTAGCGGGTTAGAGACCCAGTACTTC. Translation: CASSPTSGLETQYF.

This sequence joins TRBV18 and TRBJ1-5, with D possibly TRBD1 on 6 matching bases. Trimming took off 6 bases at V and 4 bases at J, with 16 bases between the two ends. CDR1 and CDR2 from the germline V gene are KGHSH and LQKENI. There are 15 residues in the CDR3. The CDR3 reads CASSDSGGRNQPQHF. The CDR3 DNA reads as TGTGCCAGCTCGGATAGCGGGGGCCGGAATCAGCCCCAGCATTTT. Filled out from reference TRBV18 and TRBJ1-5, the complete variable domain reads NAGVMQNPRHLVRRRGQEARLRCSPMKGHSHVYWYRQLPEEGLKFMVYLQKENIIDESGMPKERFSAEFPKEGPSILRIQQVVRGDSAAYFCASSDSGGRNQPQHFGDGTRLSIL.

The J gene is TRBJ2-1, the V gene TRBV15; 9 bases line up with TRBD1. Unmatched junction bases numbered 2, after V lost 5 bases and J lost 3 bases. Germline CDR1 LNHNV, CDR2 YYDKDF (reference sequence). The CDR3 extends over 14 amino acids. The CDR3 nucleotides are TGTGCCACCAGCCCGGGACAGGGCTACAATGAGCAGTTCTTC. It encodes CATSPGQGYNEQFF.

This clone was counted a single time. The chain combines TRBV18 with TRBJ2-3; D is perhaps TRBD2 (6 bases). V gave up 0 bases and J gave up 2 bases, with 9 bases separating them. The CDR3 is made up of 15 amino acids. Germline assignment: CDR1 KGHSH and CDR2 LQKENI. CDR3 nucleotide sequence: TGTGCCAGCTCACCACCGGAGGGTAACACAGATACGCAGTATTTT. Translated, it gives CASSPPEGNTDTQYF.

This chain links TRBV30 with TRBJ2-1; 12 nucleotides match TRBD2. Germline V lookup: CDR1 GTSNPN, CDR2 SVGIG (reference sequence). The ends lost 1 base at V and 3 bases at J; junction bases unmatched: 7. The CDR3 extends over 17 amino acids. The CDR3 nucleotides read TGTGCCTGGAGTGGAGGAGGACTAGCGGGGCGCTACAATGAGCAGTTCTTC. Translation: CAWSGGGLAGRYNEQFF.

V usage is TRBV5-1 and J usage is TRBJ2-7, with 8 nucleotides matching TRBD1. The CDR3 has 14 amino acids. J gave up 3 bases and V 3 bases, and 5 bases lay outside the gene matches. Germline V gene lookup returns CDR1 SGHRS and CDR2 YFSETQ. The CDR3 sequence is CASSWDRSLYEQYF. The CDR3 nucleotides read TGCGCCAGCAGCTGGGACAGGAGTCTCTACGAGCAGTACTTC.

V gene TRBV9 combines with J gene TRBJ2-3, with a possible D match to TRBD2 (7 bases). V shed 0 bases and J shed 11 bases, with 19 bases lying between them. Looked up from germline, CDR1 is SGDLS and CDR2 is YYNGEE. This CDR3 is 15 amino acids long. The CDR3 sequence: CASSVDRWEGVMQYF. In DNA, the CDR3 is TGTGCCAGCAGCGTAGACAGGTGGGAGGGGGTCATGCAGTATTTT.

This clone came up once. V and J are TRBV7-8 and TRBJ2-1; 10 bases fit TRBD2. With V trimmed by 4 bases and J by 0 bases, 6 bases remained unmatched. This CDR3 comprises 17 residues. Germline V gene lookup returns CDR1 SGHVS and CDR2 FQNEAQ. The chain's CDR3 is CASSSRAGGISYNEQFF. The CDR3 coding sequence is TGTGCCAGCAGCTCCCGAGCGGGGGGGATCTCCTACAATGAGCAGTTCTTC. Using reference TRBV7-8 and TRBJ2-1 for the parts outside the CDR3, the full variable domain is GAGVSQSPRYKVAKRGQDVALRCDPISGHVSLFWYQQALGQGPEFLTYFQNEAQLDKSGLPSDRFFAERPEGSVSTLKIQRTQQEDSAVYLCASSSRAGGISYNEQFFGPGTRLTVL.

V gene TRBV28 combines with J gene TRBJ2-5, with D possibly matching TRBD2 (5 bases). The V and J ends lost 3 bases and 4 bases respectively, with 15 bases between them. Germline CDR1 is MDHEN and CDR2 is SYDVKM. This CDR3 region has 15 residues. The CDR3 sequence: CASSFSTGYGETQYF. In DNA, the CDR3 is TGTGCCAGCAGTTTCTCTACGGGATATGGAGAGACCCAGTACTTC.

The CDR3 reads CAWSVVGRIYGYTF. As DNA, the CDR3 is TGTGCCTGGAGTGTGGTAGGCAGGATCTATGGCTACACCTTC. V gene TRBV30 combines with J gene TRBJ1-2, with D unresolved. V lost 0 bases and J 4 bases, leaving 12 bases between the germline ends. The CDR3 runs 14 residues. Germline loops: CDR1 GTSNPN, CDR2 SVGIG (reference sequence).

This chain joins TRBV6-4 and TRBJ1-4, with D perhaps TRBD1 (6 bases). Trimming shortened V by 2 bases and J by 0 bases, and 22 bases separated the two germline ends. Germline CDR1 reads MRHNA; CDR2 reads SNTAGT. This CDR3 comprises 20 residues. The CDR3 reads CASSDVPSRQDKTTNEKLFF. CDR3 nucleotide sequence: TGTGCCAGCAGTGACGTGCCCAGCCGACAGGACAAAACAACTAATGAAAAACTGTTTTTT.

The V call is TRBV13, the J call TRBJ1-2; D may be TRBD1 (5 bases). The germline gives CDR1 PRHDT, CDR2 FYEKMQ (reference sequence). V was clipped by 6 bases and J by 1 base, with 9 bases between them. The CDR3 loop spans 13 amino acids. The chain's CDR3 is CASRGPGNYGYTF. DNA of the CDR3: TGTGCCAGCAGGGGGCCGGGTAACTATGGCTACACCTTC.

V is TRBV4-2 and J is TRBJ1-5; 7 bases agree with TRBD1. This CDR3 comprises 14 residues. In germline, CDR1 is LGHNA, CDR2 YNFKEQ. Unmatched junction bases numbered 5, after V lost 2 bases and J lost 7 bases. The CDR3 is CASSQRGLSQPQHF. CDR3 bases: TGTGCCAGCAGCCAAAGGGGGCTAAGCCAGCCCCAGCATTTT.

To note about this clone: The junction does not match germline at one end; this may be a read error. The chain uses TRBV28 and TRBJ2-7; D call uncertain. CDR3 length: 16 residues. CDR1 and CDR2 from the germline V gene are MDHEN and SYDVKM. The CDR3: CASSPELPRSEGSDHF. In nucleotides, the CDR3 is TGTGCCAGCAGTCCAGAACTCCCACGGAGCGAAGGCTCAGACCACTTC.

DNA for the CDR3: TGTGCCAGCAGCTTAGTAGGTCGGGGGGGGTTAAGTGAGCAGTTCTTC. This sequence encodes CASSLVGRGGLSEQFF. The chain employs TRBV7-9 and TRBJ2-1, with 8 nucleotides matching TRBD2. CDR1 and CDR2 from the germline V gene are SEHNR and FQNEAQ (reference sequence). V was pared by 1 base and J by 9 bases, with 11 bases of the junction left unmatched. The CDR3 is made up of 16 amino acids.

V is TRBV20-1 and J is TRBJ2-7; no clear D. Trimming took 5 bases from V and 6 from J, leaving 8 bases between them. The CDR3 is made up of 10 amino acids. From germline, CDR1 is DFQATT and CDR2 SNEGSKA (reference sequence). This CDR3 reads CSARLGEQYF. The CDR3 DNA is TGCAGTGCTCGCCTCGGCGAGCAGTACTTC.

The J gene is TRBJ2-1, the V gene TRBV13; 10 nucleotides agree with TRBD2. CDR1 is PRHDT, CDR2 FYEKMQ, per germline (reference sequence). The CDR3 is 17 amino acids. With V trimmed by 10 bases and J by 0 bases, 12 bases remained unmatched. The DNA for the CDR3 is TGTGCCACCCAGCCGGGGGCTAGCGGGAGCTCCTACAATGAGCAGTTCTTC. Protein: CATQPGASGSSYNEQFF.

The chain has TRBV6-5 and TRBJ2-3, with D possibly matching TRBD1 (6 bases). This CDR3 region has 16 residues. With 0 bases removed from V and 5 bases from J, the gap between germline ends came to 15 bases. Germline lookup yields CDR1 MNHEY and CDR2 SVGAGI. The CDR3 nucleotides read TGTGCCAGCAGTTACTCGATGGGGGCACGGGGAGATACGCAGTATTTT. This sequence encodes CASSYSMGARGDTQYF.

Comments on this clone: An end of the junction does not agree with germline; a read error may underlie this. The CDR3 DNA sequence: TGTGCCAGCAGTTACAGGGGGATCTCTGCCTACGGGCAGTACTTC. It is translated as CASSYRGISAYGQYF. This chain links TRBV6-5 with TRBJ2-7; D is perhaps TRBD1 (6 bases). The length of the CDR3 is 15 residues. CDR1 and CDR2 (germline): MNHEY, SVGAGI.

The chain is built from TRBV5-1 and TRBJ2-1, with 7 bases lining up with TRBD2. This CDR3 is 16 amino acids long. V lost 5 bases, J lost 9 bases, and 17 bases stayed unmatched. Germline assignment: CDR1 SGHRS and CDR2 YFSETQ. The CDR3 DNA reads as TGCGCCAGCAGGGAGACCACTAGCGCCGGAAACGGTGAGCAGTTCTTC. Amino acid sequence: CASRETTSAGNGEQFF.

This chain uses TRBV11-2 with TRBJ1-3; tentative D call: TRBD1 (6 bases). This CDR3 comprises 13 residues. V was pared by 5 bases and J by 12 bases, with 17 bases between. CDR1 is SGHAT and CDR2 is FQNNGV in the germline V gene. The CDR3 nucleotides read TGTGCCAGCAGCCCTCGAACAGGGAGCAGCATATATTTT. Amino acids: CASSPRTGSSIYF. The full variable domain, completed using reference TRBV11-2 and TRBJ1-3, is EAGVAQSPRYKIIEKRQSVAFWCNPISGHATLYWYQQILGQGPKLLIQFQNNGVVDDSQLPKDRFSAERLKGVDSTLKIQPAKLEDSAVYLCASSPRTGSSIYFGEGSWLTVV.

This chain connects TRBV6-5 to TRBJ1-4; perhaps TRBD1 as D (6 bases). V lost 8 bases, J lost 10 bases, and 23 bases lay in between. Germline V CDR1 and CDR2: MNHEY, SVGAGI. This CDR3 is 15 amino acids long. Here the CDR3 DNA reads TGTGCCAGCGGAACCAGGGGTGTGAACTCCGGAAAACTGTTTTTT. It specifies CASGTRGVNSGKLFF.

The chain combines TRBV7-9 with TRBJ2-7; weak D call: TRBD2 (6 bases). The V and J ends lost 6 bases and 6 bases respectively, with 21 bases between them. CDR1 is SEHNR, CDR2 FQNEAQ, per germline (reference sequence). The CDR3 is made up of 15 amino acids. The CDR3 DNA follows: TGTGCCAGCAGTGGGGTTAGAGGGACTGAAGCCGAGCAGTACTTC. It yields the protein CASSGVRGTEAEQYF.

V gene TRBV5-1 combines with J gene TRBJ2-1; 12 bases line up with TRBD2. The CDR3 spans 15 residues. V dropped 4 bases and J dropped 6; count of bases not matched to a gene: 5. Germline V lookup: CDR1 SGHRS, CDR2 YFSETQ. The CDR3 protein is CASSGSSGGANEQFF. The CDR3 bases are TGCGCCAGCAGCGGATCTAGCGGGGGGGCCAATGAGCAGTTCTTC.

This clone was found a few times. The CDR3 bases are TGTGCCAGCAGTAAAACAGGACGTAATGAAAAACTGTTTTTT. Amino acids: CASSKTGRNEKLFF. V and J are TRBV2 and TRBJ1-4; D might be TRBD1 (5 bases). The CDR3 loop spans 14 amino acids. V was pared by 5 bases and J by 4 bases, with 11 bases between. The germline V gene encodes CDR1 SNHLY and CDR2 FYNNEI.

The CDR3 loop is CASSAGLTSTGELFF. CDR3 coding DNA: TGTGCCAGCAGCGCGGGACTGACGAGCACCGGGGAGCTGTTTTTT. This sequence joins TRBV9 and TRBJ2-2, with a weak D call TRBD2 (6 bases). The germline V and J ends were trimmed by 3 bases and 4 bases, with 13 bases remaining between them. This CDR3 is built from 15 residues. CDR1 is SGDLS and CDR2 is YYNGEE in the germline V gene.

This clone was picked up a small number of times. The V and J genes are TRBV29-1 and TRBJ2-2, with D tentatively TRBD1 (5 bases). This CDR3 region has 13 residues. V was trimmed by 3 bases and J by 3 bases, leaving 8 bases between them. Germline V gives CDR1 SQVTM, CDR2 ANQGSEA. The CDR3 loop reads CSVDQGDTGELFF. For the CDR3, the DNA is TGCAGCGTTGATCAGGGTGACACCGGGGAGCTGTTTTTT.

The rearrangement uses TRBV4-1 and TRBJ1-1; TRBD1 might be the D (5 bases). CDR3 length: 15 residues. V lost 2 bases and J 3 bases, leaving 13 bases between the germline ends. The germline CDR1 and CDR2 sequences are MGHRA and YSYEKL. The DNA for the CDR3 is TGCGCCAGCAGCCAACAACAGGCTGTGGACACTGAAGCTTTCTTT. Its protein product is CASSQQQAVDTEAFF.

The chain uses TRBV28 and TRBJ1-4; D might be TRBD1 (5 bases). CDR3 length equals 13 residues. Trimming removed 3 bases at V and 7 bases at J, with 9 bases between. Germline lookup yields CDR1 MDHEN and CDR2 SYDVKM. CDR3 sequence (DNA): TGTGCCAGCAGTTTTGGGCAGGGTGAAAAACTGTTTTTT. It yields the protein CASSFGQGEKLFF.

The chain combines TRBV5-1 with TRBJ1-1, with 7 bases aligning to TRBD1. The CDR3 is 16 amino acids. Germline V gene sequence: CDR1 SGHRS, CDR2 YFSETQ. V dropped 0 bases and J dropped 6; count of bases not matched to a gene: 11. The CDR3 DNA reads as TGCGCCAGCAGCTTGGTAGGACAGGCCGACCCCCCTGAAGCTTTCTTT. It specifies CASSLVGQADPPEAFF.

This chain links TRBV5-6 with TRBJ2-5, with 10 nucleotides matching TRBD1. The assigned J gene may be wrong: the sequence end matches TRBJ2-7 better. Germline lookup yields CDR1 SGHDT and CDR2 YYEEEE. The CDR3 loop spans 14 amino acids. The CDR3 reads CASSFGTGAYEQYF. CDR3 bases: TGTGCCAGCAGCTTTGGGACAGGGGCGTACGAGCAGTACTTC.